The 25 T cell receptor beta chains listed next were all sequenced from one sample in a study of early T cells in non-severe SARS-CoV-2 infection. TCRdb independently ran MiXCR on the 5' RACE reads; one entry per CDR3 protein. The table records about 88,000 distinct CDR3 sequences, 14% to 15% of them present only once. Sequences were obtained from whole blood. These receptors were collected from an adult who was a healthcare worker with PCR-confirmed SARS-CoV-2 infection or an uninfected control (not recorded which).

The V call is TRBV9, the J call TRBJ2-1, with D perhaps TRBD1 (5 bases). This CDR3 has 17 amino acids. Germline CDR1 and CDR2: SGDLS and YYNGEE. The V and J ends lost 4 bases and 6 bases respectively, with 23 bases between them. CDR3 in amino acids: CASSPRHPRVGANEQFF. The CDR3 DNA reads TGTGCCAGCAGCCCGAGGCATCCTCGGGTAGGGGCCAATGAGCAGTTCTTC. Using reference TRBV9 and TRBJ2-1 for the parts outside the CDR3, the full variable domain is DSGVTQTPKHLITATGQRVTLRCSPRSGDLSVYWYQQSLDQGLQFLIQYYNGEERAKGNILERFSAQQFPDLHSELNLSSLELGDSALYFCASSPRHPRVGANEQFFGPGTRLTVL.

This clonotype was observed a few times. This chain connects TRBV2 to TRBJ2-1; D is perhaps TRBD1 (6 bases). Deletions cut 4 bases from V and 10 bases from J, with 11 bases between. Germline values: CDR1 SNHLY, CDR2 FYNNEI. There are 12 residues in the CDR3. The CDR3 DNA reads TGTGCCAGCAGTGCACAGGGTGGCGAGCAGTTCTTC. Encoded protein: CASSAQGGEQFF.

This clonotype was seen more than once but under ten times. The rearrangement joins TRBV12-3 or TRBV12-4 to TRBJ2-2; 10 bases are a match to TRBD2. CDR3 length: 16 residues. J was trimmed by 7 bases and V by 6 bases; bases with no gene match: 11. As DNA, the CDR3 is TGTGCCAGCAGCAAATACACTAGCGGGGATGGCGGGGAGCTGTTTTTT. The encoded protein is CASSKYTSGDGGELFF.

This clonotype was detected ten times or more. V is TRBV12-3 or TRBV12-4 and J is TRBJ2-2; 16 bases match TRBD2. The junction had 6 bases not matched to a gene; V was cut back by 8 bases and J by 3 bases. The CDR3 length is 17 residues. CDR3 DNA: TGTGCCAGCCGAGGGACTAGCGGGAGGGCCGACACCGGGGAGCTGTTTTTT. Its protein is CASRGTSGRADTGELFF.

This clonotype occurred a few times. This chain connects TRBV20-1 to TRBJ1-1; D is unclear. This CDR3 region has 10 residues. Germline V gives CDR1 DFQATT, CDR2 SNEGSKA (reference sequence). As DNA, the CDR3 is TGCAGCCCTTTTGGGGCTGAAGCTTTCTTT. Translating gives CSPFGAEAFF.

This clonotype was seen many times. CDR3 amino acids: CASSVVAGTSGNEQFF. In nucleotides, the CDR3 is TGTGCCAGCAGCGTAGTAGCGGGGACTAGCGGAAATGAGCAGTTCTTC. V is TRBV9 and J is TRBJ2-1; 11 nucleotides match TRBD2. Germline CDR1 reads SGDLS; CDR2 reads YYNGEE. Trimming took 0 bases from V and 7 from J; bases not matched to a gene: 6. The CDR3 covers 16 residues.

This clonotype has a handful of counts. The J gene is TRBJ2-1, the V gene TRBV7-2, with 9 nucleotides matching TRBD1. Germline trimming cut 1 base from V and 5 bases from J; bases unmatched to any gene: 12. This CDR3 has 18 residues. Germline V gives CDR1 SGHTA, CDR2 FQGNSA. The CDR3 reads CASSLDPAGQGINNEQFF. DNA of the CDR3: TGTGCCAGCAGCTTAGATCCCGCGGGACAGGGTATTAACAATGAGCAGTTCTTC.

There are many counts of this clonotype. The chain joins TRBV3-1 to TRBJ2-7; 7 bases are a match to TRBD2. The germline CDR1 and CDR2 sequences are LGHDT and YNNKEL (reference sequence). The CDR3 has 14 amino acids. Trimming at V came to 4 bases and at J to 2 bases, leaving 5 bases not matched to a gene. The CDR3 nucleotides read TGTGCCAGCAGCCCAGCGGGGCCTACCTACGAGCAGTACTTC. This gives the protein CASSPAGPTYEQYF.

This chain joins TRBV5-5 and TRBJ2-1, with D maybe TRBD2 (6 bases). CDR3 length: 15 amino acids. CDR1 and CDR2 (germline): SGHKS, YYEKEE (reference sequence). V lost 1 base and J 5 bases, leaving 13 bases between the germline ends. CDR3 residues: CASSLWLARDNEQFF. The CDR3 nucleotides are TGTGCCAGCAGCTTGTGGCTAGCGCGTGACAATGAGCAGTTCTTC.

The gene calls are TRBV21-1 and TRBJ1-5. TRBV21-1 is designated a pseudogene. The CDR3 is made up of 13 amino acids. CDR3 in amino acids: CASSKRDLQPQHF. Written as DNA, the CDR3 is TGTGCCAGCAGCAAAAGGGATTTACAGCCCCAGCATTTT.

This rearrangement joins TRBV28 to TRBJ2-5; D is uncertain. V was shortened by 5 bases and J by 4 bases, with 11 bases between the two germline ends. The length of the CDR3 is 13 residues. Germline lookup yields CDR1 MDHEN and CDR2 SYDVKM. CDR3 nucleotides: TGTGCCAGCAGTCCTGTTCACGGAGAGACCCAGTACTTC. Residues: CASSPVHGETQYF.

The chain combines TRBV29-1 with TRBJ2-1; 10 bases map to TRBD2. Per the germline V gene, CDR1 is SQVTM and CDR2 is ANQGSEA. The V gene end was trimmed by 7 bases and the J gene end by 5 bases; junction bases not matched to a gene: 5. There are 13 residues in the CDR3. The CDR3: CSAGLADNNEQFF. CDR3 nucleotide sequence: TGCAGCGCTGGACTAGCGGACAACAATGAGCAGTTCTTC.

This clonotype was observed a few times. The chain combines TRBV4-3 with TRBJ2-1; 9 bases align to TRBD2. V lost 1 base and J lost 6; bases outside the gene matches: 4. The CDR3 consists of 15 residues. Germline loops: CDR1 LGHNA, CDR2 YSLEER. CDR3 DNA sequence: TGCGCCAGCAGCCAAGGGCGGGAGGGTGGCAATGAGCAGTTCTTC. Protein sequence: CASSQGREGGNEQFF.

This clonotype was observed a few times. V usage is TRBV29-1 and J usage is TRBJ2-5; D perhaps matches TRBD2 (5 bases). The CDR3 extends over 14 amino acids. V was cut by 5 bases and J by 3 bases, with 16 bases left in between. Germline V lookup: CDR1 SQVTM, CDR2 ANQGSEA. The CDR3 is CSVLAIDGEETQYF. CDR3 DNA: TGCAGCGTTCTAGCCATTGATGGGGAAGAGACCCAGTACTTC.

This rearrangement joins TRBV6-6 to TRBJ1-1, with D tentatively TRBD1 (5 bases). The germline gives CDR1 MNHNY, CDR2 SVGAGI (reference sequence). V lost 3 bases, J lost 3 bases, and 11 bases lay in between. This CDR3 has 14 amino acids. This chain's CDR3 is CASSYWGDDTEAFF. CDR3 coding DNA: TGTGCCAGCAGTTATTGGGGGGACGACACTGAAGCTTTCTTT.

In its sample, this clonotype was seen many times. The chain has TRBV28 and TRBJ2-7, with D possibly TRBD1 on 5 matching bases. Germline V gives CDR1 MDHEN, CDR2 SYDVKM. The CDR3 is 14 residues long. V was cut by 3 bases and J by 0 bases, with 9 bases left in between. The CDR3 bases are TGTGCCAGCAGTTTTGGTGACAGCTCCTACGAGCAGTACTTC. Amino acid sequence: CASSFGDSSYEQYF. Complete variable domain (other parts from reference TRBV28 and TRBJ2-7): DVKVTQSSRYLVKRTGEKVFLECVQDMDHENMFWYRQDPGLGLRLIYFSYDVKMKEKGDIPEGYSVSREKKERFSLILESASTNQTSMYLCASSFGDSSYEQYFGPGTRLTVT.

This clonotype was detected a few times. The genes are TRBV20-1 and TRBJ1-6; 9 bases map to TRBD1. Germline V gene sequence: CDR1 DFQATT, CDR2 SNEGSKA (reference sequence). The CDR3 has 14 residues. The J segment lost 9 bases and the V segment lost 5 bases, leaving 8 bases of the junction unmatched. CDR3: CSAPSGTGRSPLHF. The CDR3 DNA follows: TGCAGTGCTCCATCCGGGACAGGGCGTTCACCCCTCCACTTT.

The chain carries TRBV11-2 and TRBJ1-6; a possible D gene is TRBD1 (5 bases). Deletions cut 5 bases from V and 7 bases from J, with 9 bases between. The length of the CDR3 is 13 residues. CDR1 and CDR2 (germline): SGHAT, FQNNGV. CDR3 in amino acids: CASSPGGNSPLHF. In DNA form, the CDR3 reads TGTGCCAGCAGCCCCGGGGGAAATTCACCCCTCCACTTT.

Turning to this clonotype: A much larger clone sits a single nucleotide away, making a read error possible. The gene calls are TRBV5-4 and TRBJ2-7; no firm D call. This CDR3 spans 11 amino acids. Germline CDR1 and CDR2: SGHNT and YYREEE (reference sequence). Trimming cost V 0 bases and J 4 bases, with 2 bases left between them. CDR3 sequence reads: CASSLEYEQYF. The DNA for the CDR3 is TGTGCCAGCAGCTTGGAGTACGAGCAGTACTTC.

This clonotype has more than one count but fewer than ten. V and J are TRBV7-7 and TRBJ2-1; maybe TRBD2 (6 bases). V gave up 1 base and J gave up 0 bases, with 22 bases separating them. Germline assignment: CDR1 SSHAT and CDR2 FNYEAQ (reference sequence). The length of the CDR3 is 20 residues. CDR3 DNA sequence: TGTGCCAGCAGCTTAGTCCGGCTAGCGAACCACCCCTGCTCCTACAATGAGCAGTTCTTC. Protein: CASSLVRLANHPCSYNEQFF.

The chain joins TRBV7-2 to TRBJ2-7; 9 positions match TRBD1. The CDR3 covers 14 residues. CDR1 is SGHTA and CDR2 is FQGNSA in the germline V gene. J was trimmed by 5 bases and V by 3 bases; bases with no gene match: 5. CDR3 in DNA: TGTGCCAGCAGCTTCCGACAGGGGGTCCACGAGCAGTACTTC. Amino acids: CASSFRQGVHEQYF.

V is TRBV4-3 and J is TRBJ2-7, with 9 positions matching TRBD2. The CDR3 is 17 amino acids. V was pared by 2 bases and J by 1 base, with 9 bases of the junction left unmatched. CDR1 LGHNA and CDR2 YSLEER come from the germline V gene. The CDR3 nucleotides read TGCGCCAGCAGCCAAAGGGCTAGCGGGATATTTTCCTACGAGCAGTACTTC. Protein: CASSQRASGIFSYEQYF.

The chain uses TRBV3-1 and TRBJ1-1; D is uncertain. V was trimmed by 1 base and J by 3 bases, leaving 9 bases between them. Germline loops: CDR1 LGHDT, CDR2 YNNKEL (reference sequence). The CDR3 is made up of 14 amino acids. CDR3 DNA sequence: TGTGCCAGCAGCCAAGTGCAAGGCGACACTGAAGCTTTCTTT. Protein sequence: CASSQVQGDTEAFF.

V and J are TRBV14 and TRBJ2-7; D unresolved. V shed 0 bases and J shed 4 bases, with 7 bases lying between them. Per the germline V gene, CDR1 is SGHDN and CDR2 is FVKESK. The CDR3 runs 13 residues. CDR3 sequence: CASSQELSYEQYF. As DNA, the CDR3 is TGTGCCAGCAGCCAAGAACTGAGTTACGAGCAGTACTTC.

At least ten counts were recorded for this clonotype. The V gene is TRBV27, the J gene TRBJ2-1; a weak D match, TRBD2 (6 bases). V was clipped by 3 bases and J by 10 bases, with 10 bases between them. CDR1 and CDR2 from the germline V gene are MNHEY and SMNVEV (reference sequence). The CDR3 has 12 amino acids. This CDR3 is CASSFTSGEQFF. The CDR3 DNA sequence: TGTGCCAGCAGTTTCACGAGCGGGGAGCAGTTCTTC.